This T cell receptor (beta chain) was recovered during a study of T cell responses to AZD1222 COVID-19 vaccine. Broader study findings: With dominance at 160-218 and 743-854, vaccine-associated CD4 TCRs spanned spike. At baseline, just a handful of AZD1222 recipients tested seropositive.

Remarks on this clone: Its target is not known.

This table comes from immunoSEQ multiplex PCR, and its TCRdb copy is limited to in-frame clones, with some not included. This table has roughly 40,000 clones, about 90% appearing once. V lost 6 bases to trimming and J lost 1 base; unmatched junction nucleotides: 6. Germline CDR1 reads SGHRS; CDR2 reads YFSETQ. The length of the CDR3 is 16 residues. V is TRBV5-1 and J is TRBJ2-2; 10 nucleotides agree with TRBD2. This sequence originates from an adult who received the AZD1222 COVID-19 vaccine. This sample comprised peripheral blood, obtained 28 days after the second AZD1222 dose. CDR3 in DNA: TGCGCCAGCAAGAGCGGGGGGGCCCAGAACACCGGGGAGCTGTTTTTT. Translation: CASKSGGAQNTGELFF.